Below, 24 T cell receptor beta chains from the same sample are listed, as sequenced in a study of T-cell memory formation after mild COVID-19. Each CDR3 protein is one row after TCRdb ran MiXCR on the 5' RACE reads. Of 150,000 to 200,000 distinct CDR3 sequences listed, around a third were seen once; the top ten hold around 13%. Sequenced: PBMCs or a T cell subset sorted from them (not recorded which). Receptors originate from an adult woman who had mild COVID-19 (a few samples of this study predate the infection). Cell type and time point are not known.

This clonotype turned up a few times. This chain joins TRBV11-2 and TRBJ1-1; a possible D gene is TRBD1 (6 bases). The V and J ends lost 7 bases and 7 bases respectively, with 22 bases between them. CDR1 is SGHAT, CDR2 FQNNGV, per germline. This CDR3 region has 15 residues. This chain's CDR3 is CASTVTGTIEGEAFF. As DNA, the CDR3 is TGTGCCAGCACCGTTACCGGGACAATCGAAGGTGAAGCTTTCTTT.

The chain uses TRBV5-1 and TRBJ2-4, with a weak D call TRBD2 (6 bases). CDR1 SGHRS and CDR2 YFSETQ come from the germline V gene. With 2 bases removed from V and 1 base from J, the gap between germline ends came to 13 bases. The CDR3 loop spans 16 amino acids. The CDR3 DNA reads TGCGCCAGCAGCTTAGTGGCGGGACTGGCCAAAAACATTCAGTACTTC. Protein sequence: CASSLVAGLAKNIQYF.

This clonotype was detected a few times. V usage is TRBV4-2 and J usage is TRBJ2-7, with D uncertain. CDR1 is LGHNA and CDR2 is YNFKEQ in the germline V gene. The V end was cut by 0 bases, the J end by 6 bases, with 12 bases between. This CDR3 is built from 14 residues. DNA of the CDR3: TGTGCCAGCAGCCAAGAGATGCTTCTGGGCGAGCAGTACTTC. Translation gives CASSQEMLLGEQYF.

V is TRBV3-1 and J is TRBJ1-3; D gene ambiguous. The CDR3 is made up of 16 amino acids. Between the trimmed V and J ends, which lost 3 bases and 0 bases, there was a span of 12 bases. Germline V lookup: CDR1 LGHDT, CDR2 YNNKEL (reference sequence). CDR3 sequence reads: CASSHRGVNSGNTIYF. The CDR3 coding sequence is TGTGCCAGCAGCCATCGCGGGGTTAACTCTGGAAACACCATATATTTT.

The genes are TRBV5-1 and TRBJ2-1; perhaps TRBD1 as D (6 bases). CDR1 and CDR2 from the germline V gene are SGHRS and YFSETQ. The CDR3 runs 17 residues. V lost 3 bases to trimming and J lost 2 bases, with 18 bases between them. The CDR3 DNA reads TGCGCCAGCAGCTCGCGGACCTCAGGGGTGCCCTACAATGAGCAGTTCTTC. Its translation is CASSSRTSGVPYNEQFF.

The chain recombines TRBV7-3 with TRBJ2-7; D is undetermined. The CDR3 is made up of 13 amino acids. Germline V gene sequence: CDR1 SGHTA, CDR2 FQGTGA. The germline V and J ends were trimmed by 5 bases and 4 bases, with 12 bases remaining between them. Written as DNA, the CDR3 is TGTGCCAGCAGCCCCACGGACGGTTACGAGCAGTACTTC. Translation: CASSPTDGYEQYF.

This chain links TRBV15 with TRBJ2-1, with D perhaps TRBD2 (5 bases). CDR3 length equals 15 residues. The V gene lost 4 bases and the J gene lost 0 bases, with 10 bases spanning the gap. CDR1 is LNHNV, CDR2 YYDKDF, per germline (reference sequence). The CDR3 DNA reads TGTGCCACCAGCAACCGGGCGGGCTCCTACAATGAGCAGTTCTTC. Translation gives CATSNRAGSYNEQFF.

This clonotype was seen a single time. The chain couples TRBV14 to TRBJ2-7; the D is unclear. Trimming left V 1 base short and J 7 bases short, with 11 bases between. CDR1 is SGHDN, CDR2 FVKESK, per germline. This CDR3 spans 13 amino acids. CDR3 DNA: TGTGCCAGCAGCCAAGTCCCCCCTTGTGAGCAGTACTTC. This codes for CASSQVPPCEQYF. The whole variable domain, filled in from reference TRBV14 and TRBJ2-7, reads EAGVTQFPSHSVIEKGQTVTLRCDPISGHDNLYWYRRVMGKEIKFLLHFVKESKQDESGMPNNRFLAERTGGTYSTLKVQPAELEDSGVYFCASSQVPPCEQYFGPGTRLTVT.

This clonotype was observed a handful of times. The V gene is TRBV14, the J gene TRBJ2-7; D might be TRBD1 or TRBD2, each matching 5 bases. Germline V gene sequence: CDR1 SGHDN, CDR2 FVKESK. CDR3 size: 15 residues. Deletions cut 0 bases from V and 3 bases from J, with 12 bases between. The CDR3 sequence: CASSQDGGVHYEQYF. The DNA of the CDR3 is TGTGCCAGCAGCCAAGATGGGGGAGTTCACTACGAGCAGTACTTC.

This clonotype showed up just a few times. The chain joins TRBV24-1 to TRBJ1-5; maybe TRBD1 (6 bases). The germline V gene has CDR1 KGHDR and CDR2 SFDVKD. CDR3 length equals 11 residues. Trimming shortened V by 7 bases and J by 7 bases, and 7 bases separated the two germline ends. The CDR3 reads CATSGGQPQHF. The DNA of the CDR3 is TGTGCCACCAGCGGGGGCCAGCCCCAGCATTTT.

The rearrangement joins TRBV7-8 to TRBJ2-5; 9 nucleotides line up with TRBD1. V was pared by 3 bases and J by 4 bases, with 9 bases of the junction left unmatched. CDR3 length: 16 residues. Germline CDR1 is SGHVS and CDR2 is FQNEAQ. CDR3 protein: CASSLGGTGIRETQYF. The CDR3 DNA sequence: TGTGCCAGCAGCTTGGGGGGGACAGGGATAAGAGAGACCCAGTACTTC.

The rearrangement uses TRBV7-9 and TRBJ2-1, with 11 bases that match TRBD2. The CDR3 consists of 14 residues. In germline, CDR1 is SEHNR, CDR2 FQNEAQ (reference sequence). The CDR3 loop reads CAWTTSGRVDEQFF. The CDR3 region has the DNA TGTGCTTGGACCACTAGCGGGAGAGTCGATGAGCAGTTCTTC.

The chain has TRBV4-1 and TRBJ2-2, with TRBD2 as a possible D gene (5 bases). This CDR3 comprises 18 residues. Trimming removed 5 bases at V and 6 bases at J, with 25 bases between. Looked up from germline, CDR1 is MGHRA and CDR2 is YSYEKL. CDR3: CASSVDPRGLGVPGELFF. Here the CDR3 DNA reads TGCGCCAGCAGCGTCGACCCACGGGGATTGGGTGTTCCCGGGGAGCTGTTTTTT.

The gene calls are TRBV12-3 or TRBV12-4 and TRBJ1-1; 7 bases are shared with TRBD1. Unmatched junction bases numbered 7, after V lost 3 bases and J lost 0 bases. The length of the CDR3 is 16 residues. Written as DNA, the CDR3 is TGTGCCAGCAGTTTTGACAGGGTAGCCGTGAACACTGAAGCTTTCTTT. Translating gives CASSFDRVAVNTEAFF.

V usage is TRBV6-1 and J usage is TRBJ2-1, with a weak D call TRBD2 (6 bases). Germline values: CDR1 MNHNS, CDR2 SASEGT. There are 16 residues in the CDR3. The V end lost 6 bases, the J end lost 1 base, and 16 bases lay between the germline ends. The CDR3 reads CASSRRAGLSYNEQFF. CDR3 coding DNA: TGTGCCAGCAGCCGAAGGGCAGGACTATCCTACAATGAGCAGTTCTTC.

V and J are TRBV10-3 and TRBJ2-5; TRBD2 matches at 11 bases. CDR1 ENHRY and CDR2 SYGVKD come from the germline V gene. V trimming: 4 bases; J trimming: 5 bases; junction bases outside the gene matches: 12. CDR3 length: 17 amino acids. CDR3 sequence: CAISGPGSSGGMETQYF. CDR3 coding DNA: TGTGCCATCAGTGGACCTGGGTCTAGCGGGGGGATGGAGACCCAGTACTTC.

This clonotype has a single count. The gene calls are TRBV12-3 or TRBV12-4 and TRBJ2-1, with 14 positions matching TRBD2. CDR3 length equals 15 residues. V lost 3 bases and J lost 10; bases outside the gene matches: 5. The CDR3 nucleotides read TGTGCCAGCAGTTTCGGGACTAGCGGGGGTCACGAGCAGTTCTTC. It specifies CASSFGTSGGHEQFF.

This chain joins TRBV24-1 and TRBJ1-2; D is perhaps TRBD1 (6 bases). The CDR3 consists of 13 residues. Trimming removed 4 bases from V and 4 bases from J, with 9 bases in between. CDR1 KGHDR and CDR2 SFDVKD come from the germline V gene. The DNA of the CDR3 is TGTGCCACCAGTGACCGGGACACCTATGGCTACACCTTC. Translation gives CATSDRDTYGYTF.

A few counts support this clonotype. The J gene is TRBJ1-1, the V gene TRBV4-1; D is possibly TRBD1 (6 bases). Trimming pared 0 bases from V and 0 bases from J, leaving 11 bases between. Germline V gives CDR1 MGHRA, CDR2 YSYEKL. This CDR3 has 16 residues. CDR3 sequence (DNA): TGCGCCAGCAGCCAAGAAGATTGGGGGCTGAACACTGAAGCTTTCTTT. This encodes CASSQEDWGLNTEAFF.

The CDR3 region is CASRANTEAFF. The CDR3 DNA reads as TGCGCCAGCCGTGCGAACACTGAAGCTTTCTTT. The V gene is TRBV5-1, the J gene TRBJ1-1; D is unclear. Trimming removed 7 bases at V and 1 base at J, with 5 bases between. The germline gives CDR1 SGHRS, CDR2 YFSETQ. The CDR3 spans 11 residues.

This CDR3 reads CATSDLGTAKYF. As DNA, the CDR3 is TGTGCCACCAGTGATTTGGGAACAGCTAAGTACTTC. The V and J genes are TRBV24-1 and TRBJ2-5; D unresolved. Germline CDR1 KGHDR, CDR2 SFDVKD. V lost 0 bases and J 12 bases, leaving 10 bases between the germline ends. The CDR3 covers 12 residues.

This clonotype has ten or more counts. The J gene is TRBJ2-7, the V gene TRBV7-9, with unresolved D. Germline lookup yields CDR1 SEHNR and CDR2 FQNEAQ (reference sequence). This CDR3 contains 13 residues. V was shortened by 1 base and J by 0 bases, with 4 bases between the two germline ends. This CDR3 is CASSLDSSYEQYF. In nucleotides, the CDR3 is TGTGCCAGCAGCTTAGACAGCTCCTACGAGCAGTACTTC.

The sample holds a few counts of this clonotype. J is TRBJ1-5 and V is TRBV30; no reliable D call. V gave up 4 bases and J gave up 2 bases, with 6 bases separating them. This CDR3 spans 12 amino acids. From germline, CDR1 is GTSNPN and CDR2 SVGIG (reference sequence). CDR3 in DNA: TGTGCCTGGAACCTGGGCAATCAGCCCCAGCATTTT. Its translation: CAWNLGNQPQHF.

The chain employs TRBV9 and TRBJ2-2; TRBD1 might be the D (5 bases). Per the germline V gene, CDR1 is SGDLS and CDR2 is YYNGEE. V lost 1 base and J lost 5, with 9 bases in between. The CDR3 has 14 amino acids. In nucleotides, the CDR3 is TGTGCCAGCAGCGTATTAGGGGCAACCGGGGAGCTGTTTTTT. Amino acid sequence: CASSVLGATGELFF.